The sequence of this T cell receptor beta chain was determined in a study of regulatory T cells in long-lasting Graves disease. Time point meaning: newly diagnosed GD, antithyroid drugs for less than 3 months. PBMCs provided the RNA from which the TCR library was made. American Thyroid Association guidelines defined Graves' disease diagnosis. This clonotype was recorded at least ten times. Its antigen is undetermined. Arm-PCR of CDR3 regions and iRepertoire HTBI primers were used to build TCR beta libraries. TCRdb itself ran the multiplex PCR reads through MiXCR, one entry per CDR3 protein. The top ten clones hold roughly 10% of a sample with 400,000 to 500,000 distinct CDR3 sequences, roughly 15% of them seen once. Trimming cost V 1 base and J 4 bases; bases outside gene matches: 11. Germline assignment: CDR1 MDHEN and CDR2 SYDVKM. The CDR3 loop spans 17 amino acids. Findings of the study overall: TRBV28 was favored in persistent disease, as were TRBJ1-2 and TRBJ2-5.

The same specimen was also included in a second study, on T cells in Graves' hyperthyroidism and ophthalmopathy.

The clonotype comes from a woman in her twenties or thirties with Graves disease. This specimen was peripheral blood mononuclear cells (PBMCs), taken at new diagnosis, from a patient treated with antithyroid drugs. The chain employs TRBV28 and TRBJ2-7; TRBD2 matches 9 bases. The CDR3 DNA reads TGTGCCAGCAGTTTATTGCCGGGGGCGGGAGGGCGTTACGAGCAGTACTTC. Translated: CASSLLPGAGGRYEQYF. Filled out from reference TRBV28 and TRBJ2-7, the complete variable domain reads DVKVTQSSRYLVKRTGEKVFLECVQDMDHENMFWYRQDPGLGLRLIYFSYDVKMKEKGDIPEGYSVSREKKERFSLILESASTNQTSMYLCASSLLPGAGGRYEQYFGPGTRLTVT.